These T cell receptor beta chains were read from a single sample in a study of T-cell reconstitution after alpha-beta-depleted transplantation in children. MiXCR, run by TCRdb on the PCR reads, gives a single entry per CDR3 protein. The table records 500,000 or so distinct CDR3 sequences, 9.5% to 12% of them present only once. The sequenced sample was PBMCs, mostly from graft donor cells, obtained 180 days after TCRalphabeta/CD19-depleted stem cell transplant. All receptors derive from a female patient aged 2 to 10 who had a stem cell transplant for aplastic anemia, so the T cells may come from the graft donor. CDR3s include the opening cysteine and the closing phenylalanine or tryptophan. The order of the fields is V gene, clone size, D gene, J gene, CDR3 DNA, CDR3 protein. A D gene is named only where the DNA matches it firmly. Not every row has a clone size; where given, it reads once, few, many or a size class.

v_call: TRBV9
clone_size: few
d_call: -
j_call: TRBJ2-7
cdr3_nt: TGTGCCAGCAGCGCTGCAGGGATACACGAGCAGTACTTC
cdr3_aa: CASSAAGIHEQYF

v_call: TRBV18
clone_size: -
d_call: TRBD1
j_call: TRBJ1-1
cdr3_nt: TGTGCCAGCTCACTCCACAGGGGGTACACTGAAGCTTTCTTT
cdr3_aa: CASSLHRGYTEAFF

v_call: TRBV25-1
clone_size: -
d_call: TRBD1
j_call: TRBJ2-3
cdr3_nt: TGTGCCAGCAGTGAGACAGGGGCCGCCACAGATACGCAGTATTTT
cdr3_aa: CASSETGAATDTQYF

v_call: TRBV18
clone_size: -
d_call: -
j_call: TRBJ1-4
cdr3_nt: TGTGCCAGCTCACCCTGGGGGGCAGATGAAAAACTGTTTTTT
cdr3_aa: CASSPWGADEKLFF

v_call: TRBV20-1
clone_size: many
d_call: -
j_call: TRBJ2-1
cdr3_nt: TGCAGTGCTAGAGATGGAAGGGGGAGTCCCTACAATGAGCAGTTCTTC
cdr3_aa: CSARDGRGSPYNEQFF

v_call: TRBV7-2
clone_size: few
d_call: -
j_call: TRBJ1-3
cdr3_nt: TGTGCCAGCAGCTTAGAAGGAGGTCGGCCTGGAAACACCATATATTTT
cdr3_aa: CASSLEGGRPGNTIYF

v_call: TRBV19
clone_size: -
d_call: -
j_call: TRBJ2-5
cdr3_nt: TGTGCCAGTAGCTCAAAAGGGGACCGTAGGGAGACCCAGTACTTC
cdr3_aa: CASSSKGDRRETQYF

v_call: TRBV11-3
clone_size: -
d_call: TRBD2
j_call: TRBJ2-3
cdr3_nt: TGTGCCAGCAGCTCGGGACTAGTAAATAGCGATACGCAGTATTTT
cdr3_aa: CASSSGLVNSDTQYF

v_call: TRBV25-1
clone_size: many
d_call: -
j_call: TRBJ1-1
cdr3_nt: TGTGCCAGCAGTAGGGGAAGGGGAGCTTTCTTT
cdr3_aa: CASSRGRGAFF

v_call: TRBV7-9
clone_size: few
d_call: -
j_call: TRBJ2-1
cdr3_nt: TGTGCCAGCAGCTTACCTGACAGATACTCCTACAATGAGCAGTTCTTC
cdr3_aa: CASSLPDRYSYNEQFF

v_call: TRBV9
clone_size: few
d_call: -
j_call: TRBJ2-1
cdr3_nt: TGTGCCAGCAGCTCAGGGGTTTACTCCTACAATGAGCAGTTCTTC
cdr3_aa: CASSSGVYSYNEQFF

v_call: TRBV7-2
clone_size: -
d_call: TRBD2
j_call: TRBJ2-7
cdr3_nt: TGTGCCAGCAGCTCGAGGCCGACTAGCGGGAGCAAGTACTTC
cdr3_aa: CASSSRPTSGSKYF

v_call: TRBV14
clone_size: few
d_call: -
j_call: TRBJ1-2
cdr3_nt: TGTGCCAGCAGCCCACGGGGCGGACCGGGCTATGGCTACACCTTC
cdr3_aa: CASSPRGGPGYGYTF

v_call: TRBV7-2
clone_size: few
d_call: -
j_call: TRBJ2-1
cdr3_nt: TGTGCCAGCAGCTTGGGTAGCGGATTAAACAATGAGCAGTTCTTC
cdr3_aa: CASSLGSGLNNEQFF

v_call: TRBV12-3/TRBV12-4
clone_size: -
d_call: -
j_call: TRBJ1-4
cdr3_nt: TGTGCCAGCAGAATACAAATAGCAGAGGGTGAAAAACTGTTTTTT
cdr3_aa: CASRIQIAEGEKLFF

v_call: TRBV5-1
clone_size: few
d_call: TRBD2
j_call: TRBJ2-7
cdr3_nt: TGCGCCAGCAGTCGGTTGAGGAGGGCGCTAGCGGGAGGCGAGCAGTACTTC
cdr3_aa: CASSRLRRALAGGEQYF

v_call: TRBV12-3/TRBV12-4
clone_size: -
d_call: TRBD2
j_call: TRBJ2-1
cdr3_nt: TGTGCCAGCAGTTTTTTGAAACGGGAGGCGGATGAGCAGTTCTTC
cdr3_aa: CASSFLKREADEQFF

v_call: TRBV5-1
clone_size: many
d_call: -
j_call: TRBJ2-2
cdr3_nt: TGCGCCAGCAGCTTGGTCGTGACGGTGAACACCGGGGAGCTGTTTTTT
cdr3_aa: CASSLVVTVNTGELFF

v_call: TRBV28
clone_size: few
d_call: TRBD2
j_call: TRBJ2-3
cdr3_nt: TGTGCCAGCAGTCGCGGCCAAGCGGGAGTGGCAGATACGCAGTATTTT
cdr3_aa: CASSRGQAGVADTQYF

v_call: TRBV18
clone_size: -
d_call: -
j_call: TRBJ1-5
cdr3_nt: TGTGCCAGCTCACCCCTCAACGGCAATCAGCCCCAGCATTTT
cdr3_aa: CASSPLNGNQPQHF

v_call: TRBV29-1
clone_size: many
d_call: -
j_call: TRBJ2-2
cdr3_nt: TGCAGCGCCGGACAAGACACCGGGGAGCTGTTTTTT
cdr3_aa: CSAGQDTGELFF

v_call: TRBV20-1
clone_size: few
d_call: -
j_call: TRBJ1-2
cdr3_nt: TGCAGTGCTAGAGTACAGGGACCTCAGGGGCCTAACTATGGCTACACCTTC
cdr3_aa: CSARVQGPQGPNYGYTF

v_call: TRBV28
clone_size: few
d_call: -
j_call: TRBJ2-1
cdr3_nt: TGTGCCAGCCGCGGACTTCCCAAGGCCAACAATGAGCAGTTCTTC
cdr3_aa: CASRGLPKANNEQFF

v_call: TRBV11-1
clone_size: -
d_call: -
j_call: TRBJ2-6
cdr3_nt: TGTGCCAGCAGCTTAGCGAATAGTTTCAAGTCTGGGGCCAACGTCCTGACTTTC
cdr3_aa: CASSLANSFKSGANVLTF

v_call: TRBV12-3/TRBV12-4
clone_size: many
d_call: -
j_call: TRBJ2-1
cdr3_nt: TGTGCCACCAACCGGGACAACCTCGGTGAGCAGTTCTTC
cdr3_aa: CATNRDNLGEQFF

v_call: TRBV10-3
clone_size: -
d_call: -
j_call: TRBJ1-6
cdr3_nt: TGTGCCATCAGTGTTGGGGGACTAAATTCACCCCTCCACTTT
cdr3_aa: CAISVGGLNSPLHF

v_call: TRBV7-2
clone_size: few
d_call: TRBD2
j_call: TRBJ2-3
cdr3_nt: TGTGCCAGCAGCTTAGTGGCTAGCGGACTGATCACAGATACGCAGTATTTT
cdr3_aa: CASSLVASGLITDTQYF

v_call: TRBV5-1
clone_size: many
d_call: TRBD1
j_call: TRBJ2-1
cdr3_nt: TGCGCCAGCAGCCTGACAGGGGAATTCTACAATGAGCAGTTCTTC
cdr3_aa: CASSLTGEFYNEQFF

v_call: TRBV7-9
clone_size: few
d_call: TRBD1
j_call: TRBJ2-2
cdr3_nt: TGTGCCAGCAGCCTTCGACAGGGTCAAAGCGGGGAGCTGTTTTTT
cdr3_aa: CASSLRQGQSGELFF

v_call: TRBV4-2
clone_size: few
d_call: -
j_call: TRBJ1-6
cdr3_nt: TGTGCCAGCAGCCAAGATACGGGGACCGGGGGGCCACCCCTCCACTTT
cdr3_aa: CASSQDTGTGGPPLHF

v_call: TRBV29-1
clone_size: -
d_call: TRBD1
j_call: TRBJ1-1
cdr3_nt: TGCAGCGTGGACCTGACAGGGGAAGACACTGAAGCTTTCTTT
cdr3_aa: CSVDLTGEDTEAFF

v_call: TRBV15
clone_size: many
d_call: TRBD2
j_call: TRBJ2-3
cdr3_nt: TGTGCCACCAGCAGAGATCGGCAGGGGGGAACTAGCGGGAGCACAGATACGCAGTATTTT
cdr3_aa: CATSRDRQGGTSGSTDTQYF

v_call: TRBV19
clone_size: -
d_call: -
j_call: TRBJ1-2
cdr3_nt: TGTGCCAGTAGGTCCGGGACAATCTATGGCTACACCTTC
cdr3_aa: CASRSGTIYGYTF

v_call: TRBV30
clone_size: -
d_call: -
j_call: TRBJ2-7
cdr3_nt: TGTGCCTGGAGTGGAAGTACAGGGTACGAGCAGTACTTC
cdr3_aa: CAWSGSTGYEQYF

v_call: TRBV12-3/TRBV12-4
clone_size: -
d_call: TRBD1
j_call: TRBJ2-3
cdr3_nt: TGTGCCAGCACCCTGACAGGGTACCCAGATACGCAGTATTTT
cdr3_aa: CASTLTGYPDTQYF

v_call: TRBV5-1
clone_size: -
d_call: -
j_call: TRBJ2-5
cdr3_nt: TGCGCCAGCAGCTTGACACCCGGGACGGCCCGGCCCCAGTACTTC
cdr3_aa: CASSLTPGTARPQYF

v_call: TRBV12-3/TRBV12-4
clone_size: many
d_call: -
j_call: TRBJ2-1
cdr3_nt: TGTGCCAGCAGTTTTCCGCCCAGGGGCAATGAGCAGTTCTTC
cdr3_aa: CASSFPPRGNEQFF

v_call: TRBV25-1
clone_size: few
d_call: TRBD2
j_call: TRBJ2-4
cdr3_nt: TGTGCCAGCAGTGAAGGGCTAGCGGGAGAATTCCGGAACATTCAGTACTTC
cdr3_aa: CASSEGLAGEFRNIQYF

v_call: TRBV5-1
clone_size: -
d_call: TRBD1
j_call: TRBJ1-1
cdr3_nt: TGCGCCAGCAGCTTGTCCGTCCAGGGGGCCACTGAAGCTTTCTTT
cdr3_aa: CASSLSVQGATEAFF

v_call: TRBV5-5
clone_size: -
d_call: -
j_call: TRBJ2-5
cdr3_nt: TGTGCCAGCAGCCCGCCTCTACTAACGTTCCAAGAGACCCAGTACTTC
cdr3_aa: CASSPPLLTFQETQYF

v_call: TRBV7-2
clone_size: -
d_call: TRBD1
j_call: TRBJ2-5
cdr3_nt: TGTGCCAGCAGCTTAGCTTGGACAGGGGGGGAGACCCAGTACTTC
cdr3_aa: CASSLAWTGGETQYF

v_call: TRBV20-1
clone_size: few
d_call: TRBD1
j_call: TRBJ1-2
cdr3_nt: TGCAGTGCTAGAGAGGGACAGTGGGGACCGTTC
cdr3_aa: CSAREGQWGPF

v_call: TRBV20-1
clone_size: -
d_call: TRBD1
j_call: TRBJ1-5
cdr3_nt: TGCAGTGCTAGAACCAGTCAGGGGGATCCCCTCAATCAGCCCCAGCATTTT
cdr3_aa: CSARTSQGDPLNQPQHF

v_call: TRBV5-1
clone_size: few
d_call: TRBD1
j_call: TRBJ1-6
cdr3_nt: TGCGCCAGCAGCCCCGGCGGGACAGCGGATTCGCCCCTCCACTTT
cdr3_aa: CASSPGGTADSPLHF

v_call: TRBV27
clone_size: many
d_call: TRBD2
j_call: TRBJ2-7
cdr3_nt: TGTGCCTGCGGGAGGCCCCCCTACGAGCAGTACTTC
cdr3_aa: CACGRPPYEQYF

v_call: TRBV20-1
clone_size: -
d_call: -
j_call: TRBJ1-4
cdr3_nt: TGCAGTGCTAGCTACGGACTTAATGAAAAACTGTTTTTT
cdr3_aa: CSASYGLNEKLFF

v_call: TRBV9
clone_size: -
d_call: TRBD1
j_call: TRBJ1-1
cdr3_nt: TGTGCCAGCAGCCCTGGGACAGCTCGAAGGGACACTGAAGCTTTCTTT
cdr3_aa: CASSPGTARRDTEAFF

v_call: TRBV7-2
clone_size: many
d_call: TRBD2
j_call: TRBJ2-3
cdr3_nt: TGTGCCAGCAGCTTACTAGCGGGAGGACCAGATACGCAGTATTTT
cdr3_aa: CASSLLAGGPDTQYF

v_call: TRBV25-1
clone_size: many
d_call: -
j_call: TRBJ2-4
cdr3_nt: TGTGCCAGCAGTGGACAGGAGATAAAAAACATTCAGTACTTC
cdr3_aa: CASSGQEIKNIQYF

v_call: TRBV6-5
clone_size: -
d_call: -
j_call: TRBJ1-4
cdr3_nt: TGTGCCAGCAGTTACGTGGCGAGGTCGAATGAAAAACTGTTTTTT
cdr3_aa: CASSYVARSNEKLFF

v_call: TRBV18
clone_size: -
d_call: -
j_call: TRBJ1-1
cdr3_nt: TGTGCCAGCTCACCTGGGGCAGTAAGGATGACGACTGAAGCTTTCTTT
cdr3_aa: CASSPGAVRMTTEAFF

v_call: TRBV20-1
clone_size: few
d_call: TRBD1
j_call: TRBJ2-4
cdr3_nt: TGCAGTGCCGGGACAGGGGTGCTACTAGCCAAAAACATTCAGTACTTC
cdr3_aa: CSAGTGVLLAKNIQYF

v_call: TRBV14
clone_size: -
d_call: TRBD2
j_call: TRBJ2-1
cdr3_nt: TGTGCCAGCAGCCAAGGTTGGGACTACCGCTCCTACAATGAGCAGTTCTTC
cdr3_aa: CASSQGWDYRSYNEQFF

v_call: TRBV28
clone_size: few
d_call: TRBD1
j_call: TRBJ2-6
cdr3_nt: TGTGCCAGCAGTCCCCGGACAGGGCGTTCTGGGGCCAACGTCCTGACTTTC
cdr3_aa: CASSPRTGRSGANVLTF